This T cell receptor (beta chain) was sequenced in a study of OX40 agonist ivuxolimab in advanced cancers. Across the whole study: Ivuxolimab is an agonistic anti-OX40 (CD134) antibody, and patients were treated with it. Age averaged roughly 60 years (range about 23 to 80), and 70% to 85% were male. Three partial responders included one hepatocellular carcinoma patient and two cutaneous melanoma patients. Eligibility admitted prior anti-PD-1, anti-PD-L1 or anti-CTLA-4 therapy; roughly 40% had some.

The table came from immunoSEQ multiplex PCR; TCRdb's copy has only in-frame clones and leaves some out. The table lists around 41,000 clones, approximately 91% of them singletons, with roughly 14% in the top ten. After removal of 3 bases from V and 0 bases from J, the junction contained 7 bases not matched to a gene. Germline assignment: CDR1 MDHEN and CDR2 SYDVKM. The CDR3 consists of 16 residues. The source material was CD4+ or CD8+ T cells sorted from blood, sampled in a trial of the OX40 agonist ivuxolimab. This chain uses TRBV28 with TRBJ1-1; 7 bases agree with TRBD1. This TCR was sampled from an adult with an advanced solid tumor such as melanoma, head and neck, liver or kidney cancer. The CDR3 nucleotides are TGTGCCAGCAGTTTCCCCCTGACAGGGCTGAACACTGAAGCTTTCTTT. Amino acids: CASSFPLTGLNTEAFF.